The clone carrying this T cell receptor beta chain was seen only a few times. This sample is part of a study of T-cell reconstitution after alpha-beta-depleted transplantation in children. This sample's TCRbeta library carried unique molecular identifier barcodes. TCRdb processed the PCR reads anew with MiXCR; each CDR3 protein has one entry. Among approximately 350,000 distinct CDR3 sequences listed, about an eighth were seen once. This receptor was taken from a human donor who donated a stem cell graft to a child with Fanconi anemia. Sample: PBMCs, taken from the stem cell graft.

DNA for the CDR3: TGCAGTGCTACGATCATGACTAGCGGCACAGATACGCAGTATTTT. Translated, it gives CSATIMTSGTDTQYF. The chain carries TRBV20-1 and TRBJ2-3, with 8 bases identical to TRBD2. The germline V gene encodes CDR1 DFQATT and CDR2 SNEGSKA (reference sequence). CDR3 length: 15 residues. V lost 4 bases to trimming and J lost 1 base; unmatched junction nucleotides: 7.